This is a list of T cell receptor beta chains from one sample in a study of T-cell memory formation after mild COVID-19. MiXCR, run by TCRdb on the 5' RACE reads, gives a single entry per CDR3 protein. The data show under 35,000 distinct CDR3 sequences, 7.4% seen once. Input material: PBMCs or a T cell subset sorted from them (not recorded which). These receptors were collected from an adult woman who had mild COVID-19 (a few samples of this study predate the infection). Cell type and time point are not known. Both conserved end residues are part of each CDR3. D genes are given only for firm matches. Clone sizes are given selectively: once, few, many, or a class where the clone is expanded.

clone size	D gene	J gene	V gene	CDR3 DNA	CDR3 protein
many	.	TRBJ2-2	TRBV6-2/TRBV6-3	TGTGCCAGCAGTTACTCGTTCGGTGCAGGGCCAATGGAGTGGAACACCGGGGAGCTGTTTTTT	CASSYSFGAGPMEWNTGELFF
many	TRBD1	TRBJ1-1	TRBV12-3/TRBV12-4	TGTGCCAGCAGTTCCTATCTGGGACAGATGAACACTGAAGCTTTCTTT	CASSSYLGQMNTEAFF
medium-sized	TRBD2	TRBJ2-1	TRBV4-2	TGTGCCAGCAGCCAAGATAGCGGGGGGGCAAATGAGCAGTTCTTC	CASSQDSGGANEQFF
many	.	TRBJ2-7	TRBV7-9	TGTGCCAGCAGCTTAGGGCTTATGGAGGAGAAGTACTTC	CASSLGLMEEKYF
many	TRBD1	TRBJ2-7	TRBV10-3	TGTGCCATCAGTGAGTCGGCTAAGGACAGGGAATTTATCTCCTCCTACGAGCAGTACTTC	CAISESAKDREFISSYEQYF
many	.	TRBJ1-5	TRBV6-1	TGTGCCAGCAGTGTCTTAGGTCATCAGCCCCAGCATTTT	CASSVLGHQPQHF
.	.	TRBJ2-2	TRBV7-2	TGTGCCAGCAGCTGGCGGGGCAGGGCCGGGGAGCTGTTTTTT	CASSWRGRAGELFF
many	.	TRBJ2-2	TRBV3-1	TGTGCCAGCAGCCTCCGTCTAGGTAGGAACACCGGGGAGCTGTTTTTT	CASSLRLGRNTGELFF
many	.	TRBJ2-7	TRBV20-1	TGCAGTGCTAGCCCCGAAACCTACGAGCAGTACTTC	CSASPETYEQYF
.	.	TRBJ1-5	TRBV6-2/TRBV6-3	TGTGCCAGCAGCCAGGGGAAGCCCCAGCATTTT	CASSQGKPQHF
many	TRBD1	TRBJ2-7	TRBV30	TGTGCCTGGAGCTCAGGGGGCCAAATATCGGGCGAGCAGTACTTC	CAWSSGGQISGEQYF
many	.	TRBJ1-6	TRBV6-6	TGTGCCAGCAGTTACCTTAATTCACCCCTCCACTTT	CASSYLNSPLHF
few	TRBD1	TRBJ1-1	TRBV5-4	TGTGCCAGCAGCTTTACAGGGGGCGAGAGGGCTTTCTTT	CASSFTGGERAFF
few	.	TRBJ1-1	TRBV16	TGTGCCAGCAGCCAAATCCCAGGGGAAGAAGCTTTCTTT	CASSQIPGEEAFF
many	.	TRBJ1-2	TRBV6-1	TGTGCCAGCAGTGATACGGGGGGCTATGGCTACACCTTC	CASSDTGGYGYTF
many	.	TRBJ2-7	TRBV2	TGTGCCAGCAGTGAAGCGTCGGGGCCCTACGAGCAGTACTTC	CASSEASGPYEQYF